The 27 T cell receptor beta chains given below trace back to one sample, sequenced in a study of monozygotic twins with inflammatory bowel disease. TCRdb reprocessed the 5' RACE reads, with one entry per CDR3 protein and no DNA. The sample's table shows fewer than 400,000 distinct CDR3 sequences. Sequencing was done on a sample of blood. These receptors came from a human donor with ulcerative colitis or Crohn's disease, or a healthy co-twin of an affected twin (not recorded which).

The chain employs TRBV20-1 and TRBJ2-3. Germline CDR1 is DFQATT and CDR2 is SNEGSKA (reference sequence). The CDR3 is 13 amino acids. This CDR3 reads CSAPPSRSDTQYF.

V is TRBV12-3 or TRBV12-4 and J is TRBJ2-7; the D call of TRBD2 rests on TCRdb alone, since no DNA is present to check it. There are 14 residues in the CDR3. CDR3: CASSLVYREGEQYF.

The chain links TRBV7-8 to TRBJ2-3; TCRdb's assignment of TRBD2 cannot be checked, as there is no DNA. Germline CDR1 is SGHVS and CDR2 is FQNEAQ. The CDR3 has 17 residues. The chain's CDR3 is CASSLPLGLAGRDTQYF. Looking up the rest from reference TRBV7-8 and TRBJ2-3 gives the full variable domain: GAGVSQSPRYKVAKRGQDVALRCDPISGHVSLFWYQQALGQGPEFLTYFQNEAQLDKSGLPSDRFFAERPEGSVSTLKIQRTQQEDSAVYLCASSLPLGLAGRDTQYFGPGTRLTVL.

J is TRBJ2-7 and V is TRBV28; the TCRdb D gene call, TRBD2, has no DNA to confirm it. The CDR3 loop spans 14 amino acids. Germline CDR1 and CDR2: MDHEN and SYDVKM. CDR3 region: CASTDTRLAREQYF.

The chain links TRBV3-1 to TRBJ2-7; without DNA, the TCRdb call of TRBD1 cannot be checked. The CDR3 runs 15 residues. Germline lookup yields CDR1 LGHDT and CDR2 YNNKEL (reference sequence). The CDR3 sequence is CASSPATGAAYEQYF.

The chain joins TRBV7-2 to TRBJ1-3. The CDR3 spans 14 residues. CDR1 and CDR2 (germline): SGHTA, FQGNSA. The CDR3 here is CASSSRASGNTIYF.

This chain uses TRBV20-1 with TRBJ1-5. The CDR3 has 18 amino acids. Germline assignment: CDR1 DFQATT and CDR2 SNEGSKA (reference sequence). The CDR3 is CSARYRGLGGISNQPQHF.

The rearrangement joins TRBV4-3 to TRBJ1-5; the D call from TCRdb, TRBD1, cannot be confirmed without DNA. CDR3 size: 15 residues. In germline, CDR1 is LGHNA, CDR2 YSLEER. The CDR3 sequence is CASSHGTGGNQPQHF.

The J gene is TRBJ1-1, the V gene TRBV11-3; TCRdb's D gene call, TRBD1, goes unchecked for lack of DNA. Germline V CDR1 and CDR2: SGHNT, YENEEA. This CDR3 has 15 residues. The CDR3 region is CASSFTGGMNTEAFF.

The gene calls are TRBV14 and TRBJ2-5. The CDR3 totals 12 residues. From germline, CDR1 is SGHDN and CDR2 FVKESK. CDR3: CASSQHGETQYF.

The V call is TRBV5-4, the J call TRBJ2-1; TCRdb returns TRBD2, unconfirmable since there is no DNA. This CDR3 region has 15 residues. Germline V gene sequence: CDR1 SGHNT, CDR2 YYREEE (reference sequence). The CDR3: CASSRLAGGYNEQFF.

The chain links TRBV5-4 to TRBJ2-2; lacking DNA, the TRBD2 call made by TCRdb goes unchecked. The CDR3 totals 15 residues. CDR1 and CDR2 (germline): SGHNT, YYREEE (reference sequence). The chain's CDR3 is CASSTGLAVTGELFF.

The V gene is TRBV20-1, the J gene TRBJ1-2. Germline V gene sequence: CDR1 DFQATT, CDR2 SNEGSKA (reference sequence). This CDR3 has 12 residues. The CDR3 region is CSARGPSYGYTF.

V usage is TRBV6-5 and J usage is TRBJ1-5; TCRdb lists TRBD1, though no DNA is available to test this call. The germline V gene has CDR1 MNHEY and CDR2 SVGAGI. The CDR3 spans 22 residues. This CDR3 is CASSPYLRGSSSELRRNQPQHF.

The chain employs TRBV14 and TRBJ1-6; TCRdb designates TRBD1, a call that cannot be tested without DNA. This CDR3 spans 16 amino acids. CDR1 is SGHDN, CDR2 FVKESK, per germline. CDR3 region: CASSQARGTENSPLHF.

V usage is TRBV27 and J usage is TRBJ1-6; TCRdb gives TRBD1 as the D gene, but with no DNA this cannot be confirmed. CDR1 is MNHEY, CDR2 SMNVEV, per germline (reference sequence). This CDR3 spans 15 amino acids. The CDR3: CASSLVRRQDSPLHF.

The chain employs TRBV20-1 and TRBJ2-7. Germline loops: CDR1 DFQATT, CDR2 SNEGSKA (reference sequence). The CDR3 is 12 amino acids. CDR3 residues: CSAPDGVYEQYF.

The V and J genes are TRBV5-1 and TRBJ2-5. Germline V gives CDR1 SGHRS, CDR2 YFSETQ. The CDR3 runs to 16 residues. CDR3: CASSQDVTGYQETQYF.

The rearrangement uses TRBV5-1 and TRBJ2-1; TCRdb's D call, TRBD2, is unchecked because there is no DNA. Germline V gene lookup returns CDR1 SGHRS and CDR2 YFSETQ. The CDR3 loop spans 15 amino acids. CDR3: CASSLIFRGRHEQFF.

The genes are TRBV29-1 and TRBJ2-4; as DNA is missing, the TRBD1 call by TCRdb cannot be tested. This CDR3 is 11 amino acids long. CDR1 SQVTM and CDR2 ANQGSEA come from the germline V gene. CDR3 residues: CSVSGTNIQYF.

The rearrangement uses TRBV7-2 and TRBJ1-2. The CDR3 runs 15 residues. CDR1 and CDR2 from the germline V gene are SGHTA and FQGNSA. Here the CDR3 reads CASSSLGVREGGYTF.

J is TRBJ1-2 and V is TRBV7-2; the TRBD1 assignment by TCRdb is unverifiable without DNA. CDR1 and CDR2 from the germline V gene are SGHTA and FQGNSA. The CDR3 is 13 residues long. The CDR3 protein is CASSSPGIYGYTF.

The chain links TRBV7-2 to TRBJ2-1; TCRdb lists TRBD1, though no DNA is available to test this call. The CDR3 consists of 15 residues. The germline gives CDR1 SGHTA, CDR2 FQGNSA. CDR3: CASSPTRDRVNEQFF.

V gene TRBV19 combines with J gene TRBJ1-5; TCRdb designates TRBD1, a call that cannot be tested without DNA. This CDR3 is built from 17 residues. Germline loops: CDR1 LNHDA, CDR2 SQIVND (reference sequence). The CDR3 sequence is CASSLRKRGYSNQPQHF. The full variable domain, in which reference TRBV19 and TRBJ1-5 provide the parts outside the CDR3, is DGGITQSPKYLFRKEGQNVTLSCEQNLNHDAMYWYRQDPGQGLRLIYYSQIVNDFQKGDIAEGYSVSREKKESFPLTVTSAQKNPTAFYLCASSLRKRGYSNQPQHFGDGTRLSIL.

The CDR3 is CASSLPSTHGYTF. The rearrangement links TRBV5-6 to TRBJ1-2. There are 13 residues in the CDR3. Germline-derived CDR1 and CDR2 are SGHDT and YYEEEE.

The rearrangement joins TRBV6-1 to TRBJ2-7; no DNA is available, so the TRBD2 call from TCRdb remains unchecked. Germline loops: CDR1 MNHNS, CDR2 SASEGT. The CDR3 is 16 amino acids. This CDR3 is CASSSLSGRGSYEQYF.

The chain carries TRBV5-4 and TRBJ1-1. This CDR3 has 14 residues. CDR1 is SGHNT, CDR2 YYREEE, per germline (reference sequence). The CDR3: CASSRGPMNTEAFF.